Shown below are 24 T cell receptor beta chains from a single sample sequenced in a study of metastatic and nonmetastatic thyroid tumors. Using MiXCR, TCRdb re-called clones from the PCR reads. Here the sample spans around 6,000 clones, approximately 30% being singletons. Each patient went into thyroid surgery without having received any treatment. The sequenced material came from adjacent normal tissue. Receptor source: a female donor with papillary thyroid cancer or a benign thyroid nodule (not recorded which). Some clones in this sample may be carry-over from other donors' samples.

The CDR3 DNA is TGCGCCAGCAGCTTAGGGACGGAGATACATTCACCCCTCCACTTT. It specifies CASSLGTEIHSPLHF. J is TRBJ1-6 and V is TRBV5-1; a weak D match, TRBD1 (5 bases). CDR1 SGHRS and CDR2 YFSETQ come from the germline V gene. The length of the CDR3 is 15 residues. V was clipped by 2 bases and J by 8 bases, with 14 bases between them.

This clone occurred a few times. The chain employs TRBV12-3 or TRBV12-4 and TRBJ1-1; D gene uncertain. This CDR3 is built from 16 residues. Deletions cut 2 bases from V and 1 base from J, with 14 bases between. The CDR3 bases are TGTGCCAGCAGTTTAAGGGCACCTATCTCGAACACTGAAGCTTTCTTT. Protein: CASSLRAPISNTEAFF.

A few counts support this clone. The chain is built from TRBV6-1 and TRBJ2-7; 7 bases are a match to TRBD1. V dropped 6 bases and J dropped 3; count of bases not matched to a gene: 5. This CDR3 is built from 13 residues. Germline values: CDR1 MNHNS, CDR2 SASEGT. CDR3: CASRPPGGYEQYF. DNA for the CDR3: TGTGCCAGCAGACCCCCAGGGGGCTACGAGCAGTACTTC.

This chain connects TRBV5-1 to TRBJ2-1; D is unresolved. Germline CDR1 is SGHRS and CDR2 is YFSETQ. The CDR3 spans 13 residues. Trimming removed 6 bases from V and 9 bases from J, with 16 bases in between. The CDR3 DNA sequence: TGCGCCAGCATGTTCAGCCCTTACGGTGAGCAGTTCTTC. The encoded protein is CASMFSPYGEQFF.

Only a few counts were recorded for this clone. This chain joins TRBV7-2 and TRBJ2-7; D assignment may be TRBD1 or TRBD2 (5 bases each). The germline CDR1 and CDR2 sequences are SGHTA and FQGNSA. The V end was cut by 5 bases, the J end by 2 bases, with 16 bases between. This CDR3 has 15 amino acids. The CDR3 DNA follows: TGTGCCAGCAGCGGGTTTTGGGGACCCCCCTACGAGCAGTACTTC. Translated: CASSGFWGPPYEQYF.

This clone appeared a few times. Being one base from a much bigger clone, this may be a read error. The V gene is TRBV2, the J gene TRBJ2-7, with 8 bases aligning to TRBD2. The CDR3 spans 14 residues. Trimming removed 7 bases from V and 0 bases from J; junction bases left unmatched: 5. The V gene's germline CDR1 is SNHLY and CDR2 FYNNEI. The CDR3 loop reads CASNRSGSSYEQYF. In DNA, the CDR3 is TGTGCCAGCAATAGGAGCGGGAGCTCCTACGAGCAGTACTTC.

This clone occurred a few times. The chain combines TRBV19 with TRBJ1-2, with 7 bases lining up with TRBD1. Per germline, CDR1 LNHDA and CDR2 SQIVND (reference sequence). The CDR3 sequence is 14 residues long. After removal of 5 bases from V and 4 bases from J, the junction contained 7 bases not matched to a gene. The CDR3 DNA is TGTGCCAGTAGTTCACCAGGGGGAGTCTATGGCTACACCTTC. It encodes CASSSPGGVYGYTF. Combining the CDR3 with reference TRBV19 and TRBJ1-2 gives the whole variable domain DGGITQSPKYLFRKEGQNVTLSCEQNLNHDAMYWYRQDPGQGLRLIYYSQIVNDFQKGDIAEGYSVSREKKESFPLTVTSAQKNPTAFYLCASSSPGGVYGYTFGSGTRLTVV.

V and J are TRBV11-2 and TRBJ2-7, with D unresolved. The length of the CDR3 is 14 residues. Germline CDR1 SGHAT, CDR2 FQNNGV. With 3 bases removed from V and 0 bases from J, the gap between germline ends came to 9 bases. Here the CDR3 DNA reads TGTGCCAGCAGCTTGTTTGACGCCTCCTACGAGCAGTACTTC. Its translation: CASSLFDASYEQYF. Filled out from reference TRBV11-2 and TRBJ2-7, the complete variable domain reads EAGVAQSPRYKIIEKRQSVAFWCNPISGHATLYWYQQILGQGPKLLIQFQNNGVVDDSQLPKDRFSAERLKGVDSTLKIQPAKLEDSAVYLCASSLFDASYEQYFGPGTRLTVT.

The J gene is TRBJ2-5, the V gene TRBV11-2, with D hard to call. V lost 3 bases and J 4 bases, leaving 6 bases between the germline ends. The germline CDR1 and CDR2 sequences are SGHAT and FQNNGV. The CDR3 extends over 12 amino acids. The CDR3 spells CASSLDAETQYF. As DNA, the CDR3 is TGTGCCAGCAGCTTGGATGCAGAGACCCAGTACTTC. The full variable domain, completed using reference TRBV11-2 and TRBJ2-5, is EAGVAQSPRYKIIEKRQSVAFWCNPISGHATLYWYQQILGQGPKLLIQFQNNGVVDDSQLPKDRFSAERLKGVDSTLKIQPAKLEDSAVYLCASSLDAETQYFGPGTRLLVL.

This clone was recorded a few times. This chain links TRBV5-1 with TRBJ1-1; no clear D. The CDR3 runs 13 residues. The germline V gene has CDR1 SGHRS and CDR2 YFSETQ. Trimming pared 4 bases from V and 4 bases from J, leaving 11 bases between. The CDR3 loop is CASSTNWGTEAFF. The CDR3 DNA is TGCGCCAGCAGCACCAATTGGGGCACTGAAGCTTTCTTT.

The chain carries TRBV7-9 and TRBJ2-3; the D is unclear. V gave up 1 base and J gave up 1 base, with 0 bases separating them. This CDR3 has 12 amino acids. In germline, CDR1 is SEHNR, CDR2 FQNEAQ (reference sequence). The CDR3 sequence: CASSLGTDTQYF. The CDR3 coding sequence is TGTGCCAGCAGCTTAGGCACAGATACGCAGTATTTT.

This clone is deemed medium-sized. The chain has TRBV7-9 and TRBJ2-1; a possible D gene is TRBD2 (7 bases). Germline V lookup: CDR1 SEHNR, CDR2 FQNEAQ (reference sequence). This CDR3 is built from 18 residues. Trimming left V 4 bases short and J 3 bases short, with 22 bases between. In nucleotides, the CDR3 is TGTGCCAGCAGCTCCCCTGAGGGGGGGGGGGGCTTCTACAATGAGCAGTTCTTC. It is translated as CASSSPEGGGGFYNEQFF.

This chain links TRBV3-1 with TRBJ1-2; perhaps TRBD1 as D (6 bases). In germline, CDR1 is LGHDT, CDR2 YNNKEL (reference sequence). V was shortened by 1 base and J by 8 bases, with 17 bases between the two germline ends. The CDR3 contains 15 residues. The CDR3 nucleotides are TGTGCCAGCAGCCAAGGTTCCGGCAGGGGTAAGGGCTACACCTTC. Translation: CASSQGSGRGKGYTF.

The rearrangement uses TRBV6-1 and TRBJ2-3; D is perhaps TRBD1 or TRBD2 (6 bases each). The length of the CDR3 is 15 residues. V lost 5 bases, J lost 6 bases, and 18 bases lay in between. Germline lookup yields CDR1 MNHNS and CDR2 SASEGT. CDR3 amino acids: CASSLYEGGTDTQYF. The CDR3 DNA sequence: TGTGCCAGCAGTCTGTATGAGGGGGGTACGGATACGCAGTATTTT.

This chain links TRBV27 with TRBJ1-1, with no clear D. Per germline, CDR1 MNHEY and CDR2 SMNVEV (reference sequence). Trimming took off 7 bases at V and 4 bases at J, with 16 bases between the two ends. The CDR3 is 14 residues long. The CDR3 nucleotides are TGTGCCAGCACCGTAAGGAGAGGCGGCACTGAAGCTTTCTTT. It yields the protein CASTVRRGGTEAFF.

The chain joins TRBV2 to TRBJ2-3; D not resolved. The V end was cut by 8 bases, the J end by 6 bases, with 15 bases between. Germline V gene lookup returns CDR1 SNHLY and CDR2 FYNNEI. The CDR3 spans 13 residues. The CDR3 loop is CASSGSPWDTQYF. The DNA for the CDR3 is TGTGCCAGCTCTGGATCTCCGTGGGATACGCAGTATTTT.

By share, this clone ranks as large. The J gene is TRBJ1-3, the V gene TRBV7-2, with D possibly matching TRBD1 (5 bases). The CDR3 runs 15 residues. From germline, CDR1 is SGHTA and CDR2 FQGNSA. Trimming removed 5 bases at V and 4 bases at J, with 15 bases between. CDR3 in amino acids: CASSPRGGDGNTIYF. The CDR3 region has the DNA TGTGCCAGCAGCCCCAGAGGAGGGGACGGAAACACCATATATTTT.

The count of this clone is one. This sequence joins TRBV20-1 and TRBJ2-5, with 8 positions matching TRBD2. There are 15 residues in the CDR3. Germline lookup yields CDR1 DFQATT and CDR2 SNEGSKA (reference sequence). The trim removed 0 bases at V and 3 bases at J, leaving 6 bases unmatched. CDR3 in amino acids: CSARDLGLEEETQYF. The CDR3 DNA reads as TGCAGTGCTAGAGATCTGGGACTAGAGGAAGAGACCCAGTACTTC.

The V call is TRBV11-3, the J call TRBJ2-7; D might be TRBD2 (6 bases). Trimming stripped 0 bases from V and 3 bases from J, with 12 bases between. The CDR3 extends over 15 amino acids. Per the germline V gene, CDR1 is SGHNT and CDR2 is YENEEA. The CDR3 is CASSLEGPEGYEQYF. The CDR3 DNA sequence: TGTGCCAGCAGCTTAGAGGGACCGGAGGGCTACGAGCAGTACTTC.

This clone was seen more than once but under ten times. The V and J genes are TRBV7-9 and TRBJ2-7; D is undetermined. CDR1 SEHNR and CDR2 FQNEAQ come from the germline V gene (reference sequence). V was shortened by 1 base and J by 5 bases, with 9 bases between the two germline ends. The CDR3 loop spans 13 amino acids. The DNA of the CDR3 is TGTGCCAGCAGCTTAGGCAGCCCCAACGAGCAGTACTTC. Translating it yields CASSLGSPNEQYF.

J is TRBJ2-3 and V is TRBV11-1; no definite D call. The ends were cut back, 0 bases at V and 0 bases at J, with 10 bases in the middle. From germline, CDR1 is SGHAT and CDR2 FQDESV (reference sequence). The CDR3 consists of 16 residues. CDR3 coding DNA: TGTGCCAGCAGCTTAGCGGACCAATCTAGCACAGATACGCAGTATTTT. As protein: CASSLADQSSTDTQYF.

This clone was counted many times. Just one base apart from a much larger clone, this may be a read error. This chain joins TRBV5-1 and TRBJ1-2, with TRBD1 matching over 8 bases. Germline CDR1 and CDR2: SGHRS and YFSETQ. The CDR3 runs 14 residues. CDR3 region: CAGSPSTGEYGYTF. As DNA, the CDR3 is TGCGCCGGCAGCCCGTCGACAGGGGAATATGGCTACACCTTC.

V usage is TRBV5-6 and J usage is TRBJ2-7; TRBD1 aligns across 9 bases. From germline, CDR1 is SGHDT and CDR2 YYEEEE. The CDR3 is 14 residues long. V lost 1 base and J lost 5; bases outside the gene matches: 4. CDR3: CASSLRQGDDEQYF. The CDR3 DNA follows: TGTGCCAGCAGCTTGAGACAGGGGGACGACGAGCAGTACTTC.

The chain links TRBV18 to TRBJ1-1; the match to TRBD1 covers 7 bases. CDR3 length: 15 amino acids. CDR1 and CDR2 (germline): KGHSH, LQKENI. V shed 5 bases and J 0 bases; nucleotides not matched to a gene: 6. Written as DNA, the CDR3 is TGTGCCAGCTCATCGACAGGGATGATGAACACTGAAGCTTTCTTT. The encoded protein is CASSSTGMMNTEAFF.